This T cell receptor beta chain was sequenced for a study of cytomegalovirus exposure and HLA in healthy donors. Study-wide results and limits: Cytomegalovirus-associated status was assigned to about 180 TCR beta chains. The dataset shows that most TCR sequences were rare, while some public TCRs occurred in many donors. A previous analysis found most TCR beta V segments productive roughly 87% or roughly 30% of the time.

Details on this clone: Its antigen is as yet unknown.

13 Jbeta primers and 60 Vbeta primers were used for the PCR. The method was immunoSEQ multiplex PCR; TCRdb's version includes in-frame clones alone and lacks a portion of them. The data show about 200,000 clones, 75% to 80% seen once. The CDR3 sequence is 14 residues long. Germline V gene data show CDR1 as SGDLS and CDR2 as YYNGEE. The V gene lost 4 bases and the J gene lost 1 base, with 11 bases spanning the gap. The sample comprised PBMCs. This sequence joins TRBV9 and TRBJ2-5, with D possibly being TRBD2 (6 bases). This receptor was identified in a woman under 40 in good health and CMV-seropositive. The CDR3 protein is CASSLTSLQETQYF. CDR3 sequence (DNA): TGTGCCAGCAGCCTTACTAGCCTCCAAGAGACCCAGTACTTC.